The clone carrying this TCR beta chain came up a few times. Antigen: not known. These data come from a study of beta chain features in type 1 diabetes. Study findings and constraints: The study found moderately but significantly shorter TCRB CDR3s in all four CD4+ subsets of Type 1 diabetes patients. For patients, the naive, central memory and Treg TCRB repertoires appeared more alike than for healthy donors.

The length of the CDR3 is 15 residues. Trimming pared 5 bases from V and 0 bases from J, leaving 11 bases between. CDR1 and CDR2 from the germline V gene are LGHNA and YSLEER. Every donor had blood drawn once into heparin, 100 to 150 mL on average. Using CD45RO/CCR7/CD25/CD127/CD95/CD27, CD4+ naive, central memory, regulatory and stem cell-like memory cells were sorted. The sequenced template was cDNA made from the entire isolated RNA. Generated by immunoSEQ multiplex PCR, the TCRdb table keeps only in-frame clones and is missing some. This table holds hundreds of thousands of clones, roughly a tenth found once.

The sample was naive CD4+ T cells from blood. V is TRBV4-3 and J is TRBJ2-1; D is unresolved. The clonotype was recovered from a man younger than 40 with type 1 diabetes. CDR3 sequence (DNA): TGCGCCAGCAGCTATCTGGGCCTCTCCTACAATGAGCAGTTCTTC. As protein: CASSYLGLSYNEQFF.